A single sample is the source of the 21 T cell receptor beta chains below, sequenced in a study of cytomegalovirus exposure and HLA in healthy donors. Researchers ran the PCR with 60 Vbeta and 13 Jbeta primers. Method: immunoSEQ multiplex PCR; TCRdb's copy keeps in-frame clones and lacks some. The sample holds about 180,000 clones; about three quarters are singletons and the top ten take about 1.5%. Sequencing input: PBMCs. All receptors come from a man aged 18 to 35 in good health and CMV-seronegative.

Comment on this clone: Germline and junction disagree at one end, which may indicate a read error. This sample also contains other DNA sequences that code for the same CDR3. This chain joins TRBV4-3 and TRBJ2-7; 8 bases are a match to TRBD2. The CDR3 has 19 amino acids. Looked up from germline, CDR1 is LGHNA and CDR2 is YSLEER. CDR3 in amino acids: CASSQVKNGEREYTYEQYF. CDR3 in DNA: TGCGCCAGCAGTCAAGTTAAAAACGGGGAGCGGGAGTATACCTACGAGCAGTACTTC.

V usage is TRBV19 and J usage is TRBJ2-2; D remains unclear. CDR3 length equals 14 residues. Trimming pared 3 bases from V and 1 base from J, leaving 6 bases between. In germline, CDR1 is LNHDA, CDR2 SQIVND (reference sequence). CDR3 DNA: TGTGCCAGTAGTATGGTAGAGAACACCGGGGAGCTGTTTTTT. Encoded protein: CASSMVENTGELFF.

The chain recombines TRBV28 with TRBJ1-2; possibly TRBD1 for D (6 bases). Germline V gene lookup returns CDR1 MDHEN and CDR2 SYDVKM. Trimming removed 1 base from V and 4 bases from J, with 16 bases in between. The CDR3 has 16 residues. DNA of the CDR3: TGTGCCAGCAGTTTATTCCGGTTGACAGGAGGCTATGGCTACACCTTC. Its protein product is CASSLFRLTGGYGYTF.

This clone was counted a few times. This rearrangement joins TRBV7-9 to TRBJ1-4, with TRBD1 as a possible D gene (6 bases). Trimming left V 4 bases short and J 5 bases short, with 14 bases between. This CDR3 region has 15 residues. The germline V gene encodes CDR1 SEHNR and CDR2 FQNEAQ (reference sequence). The CDR3 region has the DNA TGTGCCAGCAGCTACTCAGGGGCGAGGAATGAAAAACTGTTTTTT. Protein sequence: CASSYSGARNEKLFF.

The chain recombines TRBV11-1 with TRBJ2-7, with TRBD1 as a possible D gene (6 bases). V lost 5 bases and J 3 bases, leaving 11 bases between the germline ends. The germline CDR1 and CDR2 sequences are SGHAT and FQDESV (reference sequence). The CDR3 has 13 residues. CDR3 sequence (DNA): TGTGCCAGCAGCGGCTCGGGACACTACGAGCAGTACTTC. Translation: CASSGSGHYEQYF.

This chain joins TRBV18 and TRBJ2-5; D is perhaps TRBD2 (5 bases). Germline V gene data show CDR1 as KGHSH and CDR2 as LQKENI. V lost 6 bases and J lost 2, with 10 bases in between. CDR3 length: 13 residues. The CDR3 here is CASSSGVQETQYF. The CDR3 DNA is TGTGCCAGCTCTTCCGGGGTTCAAGAGACCCAGTACTTC.

J is TRBJ2-7 and V is TRBV21-1; the D call TRBD1 from the table was never checked on the DNA. TRBV21-1 is reported as a pseudogene. The length of the CDR3 is 18 residues. Here the CDR3 reads CASSNAKGQDRLLREQYF. The CDR3 DNA reads TGTGCCAGCAGCAACGCCAAGGGACAGGACCGGCTTCTACGAGAGCAGTACTTC.

This clone was seen a few times. One junction end disagrees with the germline gene, perhaps due to a read error. The rearrangement links TRBV5-8 to TRBJ2-1; the match to TRBD2 covers 9 bases. The CDR3 covers 12 residues. CDR1 is SGHTS, CDR2 YDEGEE, per germline. The CDR3 DNA is TGTGCCAGCAGCTGGACCGGGACTAGCTTGGTCTTC. Its protein is CASSWTGTSLVF. Using reference TRBV5-8 and TRBJ2-1 for the parts outside the CDR3, the full variable domain is EAGVTQSPTHLIKTRGQQATLRCSPISGHTSVYWYQQALGLGLQFLLWYDEGEERNRGNFPPRFSGRQFPNYSSELNVNALELEDSALYLCASSWTGTSLVFGPGTRLTVL.

As for this clone: The junction does not match germline at one end; this may be a read error. The same CDR3 can be traced to other DNA sequences in this sample. The gene calls are TRBV6-5 and TRBJ1-1, with D perhaps TRBD1 (5 bases). The length of the CDR3 is 13 residues. CDR1 is MNHEY, CDR2 SVGAGI, per germline. CDR3 coding DNA: TGTGCCAGCAACGACCCAGGGAACCCTGAAGCTTTCTTT. Protein sequence: CASNDPGNPEAFF.

Comments on this clone: This same CDR3 is encoded by further DNA sequences in the sample. The CDR3: CASSVVPVNTEAFF. The CDR3 DNA is TGTGCCAGCAGCGTAGTGCCAGTGAACACTGAAGCTTTCTTT. The V call is TRBV9, the J call TRBJ1-1; D gene uncertain. CDR3 size: 14 residues. V lost 0 bases and J lost 0, with 6 bases in between. Germline V CDR1 and CDR2: SGDLS, YYNGEE. Full variable domain (remainder filled in from reference TRBV9 and TRBJ1-1): DSGVTQTPKHLITATGQRVTLRCSPRSGDLSVYWYQQSLDQGLQFLIQYYNGEERAKGNILERFSAQQFPDLHSELNLSSLELGDSALYFCASSVVPVNTEAFFGQGTRLTVV.

This clone showed up just a few times. The genes are TRBV4-3 and TRBJ2-7; D may be TRBD1 (6 bases). Germline V lookup: CDR1 LGHNA, CDR2 YSLEER. This CDR3 is 16 amino acids long. Trimming pared 0 bases from V and 7 bases from J, leaving 19 bases between. The CDR3 nucleotides are TGCGCCAGCAGCCAAGATGAAGTGACAGGAAGATGGGAGCAGTACTTC. Encoded protein: CASSQDEVTGRWEQYF.

The J gene is TRBJ2-7, the V gene TRBV7-6; 7 nucleotides align to TRBD2. Germline lookup yields CDR1 SGHVS and CDR2 FNYEAQ. Trimming removed 5 bases from V and 7 bases from J; junction bases left unmatched: 14. CDR3 length equals 15 residues. CDR3 nucleotide sequence: TGTGCCAGCAGCACCACAACGGGGGGTTCCGGAGAGCAGTACTTC. Its translation: CASSTTTGGSGEQYF.

This clone was observed a handful of times. The rearrangement uses TRBV18 and TRBJ2-7, with D possibly TRBD2 on 6 matching bases. This CDR3 region has 16 residues. CDR1 is KGHSH, CDR2 LQKENI, per germline. V lost 2 bases and J lost 0, with 14 bases in between. The DNA for the CDR3 is TGTGCCAGCTCACCAGGCGTCGGGGGATACTCCTACGAGCAGTACTTC. The encoded protein is CASSPGVGGYSYEQYF.

The rearrangement uses TRBV19 and TRBJ1-2; D ambiguous. V was shortened by 6 bases and J by 0 bases, with 17 bases between the two germline ends. This CDR3 has 16 amino acids. Germline values: CDR1 LNHDA, CDR2 SQIVND (reference sequence). CDR3: CASSAILPQANYGYTF. The DNA of the CDR3 is TGTGCCAGTAGCGCTATCCTCCCCCAAGCTAACTATGGCTACACCTTC.

This clone has just a few counts. The chain links TRBV7-8 to TRBJ2-2; a weak D match, TRBD2 (5 bases). Germline V gene lookup returns CDR1 SGHVS and CDR2 FQNEAQ. CDR3 length: 14 residues. Deletions cut 5 bases from V and 8 bases from J, with 15 bases between. The CDR3 sequence is CASSPLSGWGELFF. DNA of the CDR3: TGTGCCAGCAGCCCCCTCTCGGGGTGGGGGGAGCTGTTTTTT. Based on the CDR3 plus reference TRBV7-8 and TRBJ2-2, the full variable domain is GAGVSQSPRYKVAKRGQDVALRCDPISGHVSLFWYQQALGQGPEFLTYFQNEAQLDKSGLPSDRFFAERPEGSVSTLKIQRTQQEDSAVYLCASSPLSGWGELFFGEGSRLTVL.

V is TRBV29-1 and J is TRBJ2-7; 7 bases are a match to TRBD1. CDR3 length: 13 residues. V shed 3 bases and J 3 bases; nucleotides not matched to a gene: 5. The germline V gene has CDR1 SQVTM and CDR2 ANQGSEA. CDR3 protein: CSVDLGTDYEQYF. The CDR3, as DNA: TGCAGCGTTGATCTCGGGACAGACTACGAGCAGTACTTC.

To note about this clone: The sample has other DNA sequences that encode this CDR3 too. CDR3 in amino acids: CASSLTGYEQYF. The CDR3 coding sequence is TGTGCCAGCAGCCTGACAGGATACGAGCAGTACTTC. The V gene is TRBV7-2, the J gene TRBJ2-7, with D possibly TRBD1 on 6 matching bases. Looked up from germline, CDR1 is SGHTA and CDR2 is FQGNSA. Trimming stripped 5 bases from V and 4 bases from J, with 9 bases between. The CDR3 has 12 amino acids.

The V call is TRBV11-2, the J call TRBJ2-2, with 8 bases fitting TRBD2. The junction had 13 bases not matched to a gene; V was cut back by 0 bases and J by 4 bases. Germline V gives CDR1 SGHAT, CDR2 FQNNGV. The CDR3 extends over 19 amino acids. The CDR3 loop reads CASSLDRPRAGGSTGELFF. CDR3 sequence (DNA): TGTGCCAGCAGCTTAGATCGGCCCCGGGCGGGAGGTAGCACCGGGGAGCTGTTTTTT.

The chain uses TRBV19 and TRBJ2-1; TRBD1 matches 10 bases. The CDR3 length is 15 residues. The J segment lost 8 bases and the V segment lost 5 bases, leaving 9 bases of the junction unmatched. Per the germline V gene, CDR1 is LNHDA and CDR2 is SQIVND (reference sequence). The CDR3 here is CASSLWTGGIHEQFF. CDR3 in DNA: TGTGCCAGTAGTCTTTGGACAGGGGGTATCCATGAGCAGTTCTTC.

V usage is TRBV27 and J usage is TRBJ2-7; TRBD2 agrees at 15 bases. The CDR3 consists of 15 residues. V lost 8 bases and J lost 5; bases outside the gene matches: 7. Germline CDR1 is MNHEY and CDR2 is SMNVEV (reference sequence). Here the CDR3 reads CASGLAGGPRNEQYF. The CDR3 DNA reads TGTGCCAGCGGACTAGCGGGAGGGCCGAGAAACGAGCAGTACTTC.

The V and J genes are TRBV30 and TRBJ1-1; D is possibly TRBD1 (5 bases). Germline V gives CDR1 GTSNPN, CDR2 SVGIG (reference sequence). Trimming pared 3 bases from V and 3 bases from J, leaving 14 bases between. The CDR3 is made up of 14 amino acids. The CDR3 here is CAWRSGQGDTEAFF. DNA for the CDR3: TGTGCCTGGAGGAGCGGGCAGGGAGACACTGAAGCTTTCTTT. The full variable domain, with the rest looked up from reference TRBV30 and TRBJ1-1, is SQTIHQWPATLVQPVGSPLSLECTVEGTSNPNLYWYRQAAGRGLQLLFYSVGIGQISSEVPQNLSASRPQDRQFILSSKKLLLSDSGFYLCAWRSGQGDTEAFFGQGTRLTVV.